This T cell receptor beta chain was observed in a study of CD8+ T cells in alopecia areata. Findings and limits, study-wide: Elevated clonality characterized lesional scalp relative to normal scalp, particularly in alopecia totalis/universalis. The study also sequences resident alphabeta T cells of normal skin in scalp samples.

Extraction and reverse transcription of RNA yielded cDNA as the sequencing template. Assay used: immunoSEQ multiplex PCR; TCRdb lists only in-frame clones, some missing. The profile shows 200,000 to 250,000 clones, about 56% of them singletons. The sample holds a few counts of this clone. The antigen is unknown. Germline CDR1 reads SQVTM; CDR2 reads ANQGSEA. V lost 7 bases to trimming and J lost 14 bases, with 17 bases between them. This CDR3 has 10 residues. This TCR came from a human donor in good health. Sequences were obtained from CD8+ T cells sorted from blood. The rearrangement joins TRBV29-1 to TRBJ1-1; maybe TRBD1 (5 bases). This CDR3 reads CSAGSGQGFF. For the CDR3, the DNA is TGCAGCGCTGGCAGTGGGCAGGGATTCTTT.